This TCR beta chain was recorded in a study of blood T cell repertoires in COVID-19. Original analysis: Quantification of nucleated cells was approximated via reference gene primer amplification. Clones were read by immunoSEQ multiplex PCR, and TCRdb kept only the in-frame ones, dropping some. V and J calls and clone size are given by that table; D and trimming were obtained from the DNA. The table has 50,000 or so clones, roughly four fifths seen once. The sequenced sample consisted of peripheral blood. This clonotype was sampled from a middle-aged man with acute or convalescent COVID-19.

The CDR3 protein is CASSDLRGAFF. The CDR3 region has the DNA TGTGCCAGCAGTGACCTCAGGGGAGCTTTCTTT. The chain carries TRBV2 and TRBJ1-1; a weak D match, TRBD1 (6 bases). The length of the CDR3 is 11 residues. The ends were cut back, 3 bases at V and 10 bases at J, with 9 bases in the middle. Germline assignment: CDR1 SNHLY and CDR2 FYNNEI.